Listed here are 5 T cell receptor beta chains from one sample, sequenced in a study of molecular identifiers for immune sequencing clone quantification. Via MiXCR, TCRdb re-called the PCR reads, giving one row per CDR3 protein. The sample has 300,000 to 400,000 distinct CDR3 sequences, about 23% seen once; the top ten hold 0.74%. The sequenced material came from naive CD8+ T cells from blood, with Jurkat cell RNA spiked in. Subset given: FACS-sorted CD8+CD4-CCR7+CD45RA+ naive T cells. The origin of the receptors is a human donor in good health. Some libraries in this study had Jurkat cell RNA spiked in.

This clonotype showed up just a few times. The genes are TRBV4-3 and TRBJ2-7; 8 bases match TRBD1. The junction had 8 bases not matched to a gene; V was cut back by 5 bases and J by 2 bases. CDR1 is LGHNA, CDR2 YSLEER, per germline. The CDR3 covers 15 residues. Here the CDR3 DNA reads TGCGCCAGCAGCGGAAGACAGGGGACCCCCTACGAGCAGTACTTC. As protein: CASSGRQGTPYEQYF.

The table lists this clonotype with many counts. The chain combines TRBV7-9 with TRBJ1-4; tentative D call: TRBD1 (5 bases). V dropped 5 bases and J dropped 3 bases, with 16 bases sitting between them. The CDR3 has 16 amino acids. Germline assignment: CDR1 SEHNR and CDR2 FQNEAQ (reference sequence). The CDR3 is CASSQAQGVPNEKLFF. Written as DNA, the CDR3 is TGTGCCAGCAGCCAGGCCCAGGGAGTACCTAATGAAAAACTGTTTTTT.

This clonotype showed up just a few times. The chain links TRBV7-9 to TRBJ2-7; 7 nucleotides line up with TRBD1. The germline V gene encodes CDR1 SEHNR and CDR2 FQNEAQ (reference sequence). The CDR3 sequence is 14 residues long. The V segment lost 5 bases and the J segment 4 bases; nucleotides outside the gene matches: 8. The CDR3 DNA reads as TGTGCCAGCAGCCCAGGCGACAGGGCGTACGAGCAGTACTTC. Protein: CASSPGDRAYEQYF.

Turning to this clonotype: A read error is possible here, since a much larger clone lies one base away. This sequence joins TRBV3-1 and TRBJ1-5, with TRBD1 matching 9 bases. Germline-derived CDR1 and CDR2 are LGHDT and YNNKEL (reference sequence). The CDR3 is 16 residues long. CDR3 residues: CARSQGTGRSNQPQHF. The CDR3 nucleotides are TGTGCCCGCAGCCAAGGGACAGGGAGGAGCAATCAGCCCCAGCATTTT.

This clonotype was picked up a small number of times. The V gene is TRBV20-1, the J gene TRBJ2-1; 9 bases agree with TRBD2. Unmatched junction bases numbered 16, after V lost 0 bases and J lost 10 bases. This CDR3 has 17 amino acids. In germline, CDR1 is DFQATT, CDR2 SNEGSKA (reference sequence). The CDR3 sequence is CSARERLLAGSGGEQFF. Written as DNA, the CDR3 is TGCAGTGCTAGAGAGCGCCTTCTAGCGGGAAGTGGAGGCGAGCAGTTCTTC.